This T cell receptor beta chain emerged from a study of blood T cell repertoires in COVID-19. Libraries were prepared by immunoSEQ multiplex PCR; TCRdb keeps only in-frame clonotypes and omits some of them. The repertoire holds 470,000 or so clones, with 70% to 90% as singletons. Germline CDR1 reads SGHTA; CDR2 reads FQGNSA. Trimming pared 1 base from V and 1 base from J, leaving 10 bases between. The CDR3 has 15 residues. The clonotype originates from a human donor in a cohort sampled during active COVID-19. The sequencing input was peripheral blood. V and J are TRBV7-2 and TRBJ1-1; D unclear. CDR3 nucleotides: TGTGCCAGCAGCTTAGGGGCAGGTACGAACACTGAAGCTTTCTTT. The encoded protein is CASSLGAGTNTEAFF.